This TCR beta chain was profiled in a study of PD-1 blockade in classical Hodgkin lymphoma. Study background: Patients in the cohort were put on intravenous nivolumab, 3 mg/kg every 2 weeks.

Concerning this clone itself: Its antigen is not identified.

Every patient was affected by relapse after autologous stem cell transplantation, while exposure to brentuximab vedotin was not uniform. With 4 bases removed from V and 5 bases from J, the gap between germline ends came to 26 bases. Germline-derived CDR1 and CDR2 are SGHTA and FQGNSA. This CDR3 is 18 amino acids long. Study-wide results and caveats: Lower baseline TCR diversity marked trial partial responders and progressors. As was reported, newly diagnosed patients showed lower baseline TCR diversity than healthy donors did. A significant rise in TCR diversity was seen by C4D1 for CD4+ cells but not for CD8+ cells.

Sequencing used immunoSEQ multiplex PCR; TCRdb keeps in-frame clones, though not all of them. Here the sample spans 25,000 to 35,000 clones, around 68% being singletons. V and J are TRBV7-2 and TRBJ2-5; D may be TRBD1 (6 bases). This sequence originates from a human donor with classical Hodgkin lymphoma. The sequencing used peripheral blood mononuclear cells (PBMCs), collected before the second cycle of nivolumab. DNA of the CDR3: TGTGCCAGCAGCTCAACAAGCTGGGGGCGGGTCGGGGAGGAGACCCAGTACTTC. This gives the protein CASSSTSWGRVGEETQYF.